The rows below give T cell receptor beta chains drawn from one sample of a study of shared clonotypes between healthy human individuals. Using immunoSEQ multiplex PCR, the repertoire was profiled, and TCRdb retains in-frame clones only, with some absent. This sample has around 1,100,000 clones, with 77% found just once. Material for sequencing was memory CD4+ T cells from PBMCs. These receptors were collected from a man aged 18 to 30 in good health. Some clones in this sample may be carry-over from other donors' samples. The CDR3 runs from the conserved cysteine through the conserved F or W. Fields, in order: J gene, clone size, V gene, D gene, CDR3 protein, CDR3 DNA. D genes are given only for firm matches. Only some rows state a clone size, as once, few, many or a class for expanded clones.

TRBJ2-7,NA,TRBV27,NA,CASSLGPEAYEQYF,TGTGCCAGCAGTTTAGGGCCGGAGGCCTACGAGCAGTACTTC
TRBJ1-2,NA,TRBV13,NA,CASSSRDKLSYTF,TGTGCCAGCAGCTCCCGGGACAAGCTAAGCTACACCTTC
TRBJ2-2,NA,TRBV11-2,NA,CASSRQVGSNTGELFF,TGTGCCAGCAGCCGACAAGTCGGGTCGAACACCGGGGAGCTGTTTTTT
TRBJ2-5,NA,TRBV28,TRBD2,CASRWAGGETQYF,TGTGCCAGCAGGTGGGCGGGAGGGGAGACCCAGTACTTC
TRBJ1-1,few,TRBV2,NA,CASSGLMGTEAFF,TGTGCCAGCAGCGGATTGATGGGCACTGAAGCTTTCTTT
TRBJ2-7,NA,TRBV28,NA,CASSFRAAKREQYF,TGTGCCAGCAGTTTCAGGGCGGCTAAAAGGGAGCAGTACTTC
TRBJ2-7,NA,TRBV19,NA,CASRAYHGSSYEQYF,TGTGCCAGTAGGGCGTATCACGGGAGCTCCTACGAGCAGTACTTC
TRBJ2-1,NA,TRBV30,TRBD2,CAWSVWGLAGNNEQFF,TGTGCCTGGAGTGTATGGGGACTAGCGGGTAACAATGAGCAGTTCTTC
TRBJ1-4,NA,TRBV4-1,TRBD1,CASSQAGQGDEKLFF,TGCGCCAGCAGCCAGGCGGGACAGGGAGATGAAAAACTGTTTTTT
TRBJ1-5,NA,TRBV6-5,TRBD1,CASSYSITGGPQHF,TGTGCCAGCAGTTACTCGATCACAGGGGGGCCCCAGCATTTT
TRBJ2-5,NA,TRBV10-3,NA,CAISGDGQETQYF,TGTGCCATCAGCGGGGACGGACAAGAGACCCAGTACTTC
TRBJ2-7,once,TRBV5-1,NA,CASSLATGGFEQYF,TGCGCCAGCAGCTTGGCGACAGGAGGGTTCGAGCAGTACTTC
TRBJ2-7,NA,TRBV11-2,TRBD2,CASSQSGGLVYEQYF,TGTGCCAGCAGCCAAAGCGGGGGACTTGTTTACGAGCAGTACTTC
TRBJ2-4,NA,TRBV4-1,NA,CASSQDSEQGDFLAKNIQYF,TGCGCCAGCAGCCAAGATAGCGAGCAGGGGGACTTCTTAGCCAAAAACATTCAGTACTTC
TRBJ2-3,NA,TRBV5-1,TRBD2,CASSLFRTSGTDTQYF,TGCGCCAGCAGCTTGTTCCGGACTAGCGGGACAGATACGCAGTATTTT
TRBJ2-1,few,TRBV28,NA,CASSLVRQISSYNEQFF,TGTGCCAGCAGTTTAGTTCGCCAGATCAGCTCCTACAATGAGCAGTTCTTC
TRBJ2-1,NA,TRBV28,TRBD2,CASRSGGSYNEQFF,TGTGCCAGCAGGTCGGGGGGCTCCTACAATGAGCAGTTCTTC
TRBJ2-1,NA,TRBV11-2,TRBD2,CASAGLAAYNEQFF,TGTGCCAGCGCGGGACTAGCGGCCTACAATGAGCAGTTCTTC
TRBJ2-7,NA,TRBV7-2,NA,CASSPPGQPTYEQYF,TGTGCCAGCAGCCCCCCGGGACAACCCACCTACGAGCAGTACTTC
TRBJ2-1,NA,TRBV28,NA,CASSAQGGRDNEQFF,TGTGCCAGCAGTGCCCAGGGGGGCCGAGACAATGAGCAGTTCTTC
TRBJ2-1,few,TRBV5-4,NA,CASSSRLVGGYNEQFF,TGTGCCAGCAGCTCACGGCTTGTGGGGGGATACAATGAGCAGTTCTTC
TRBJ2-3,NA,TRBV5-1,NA,CASSLGTSGGPTDTQYF,TGCGCCAGCAGCTTGGGTACGTCGGGGGGCCCCACAGATACGCAGTATTTT
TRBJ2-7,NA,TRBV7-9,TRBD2,CASSSRLAGAGEQYF,TGTGCCAGCAGCTCACGACTAGCGGGAGCGGGAGAGCAGTACTTC
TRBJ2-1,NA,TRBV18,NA,CASSPSAGSFYNEQFF,TGTGCCAGCTCACCATCGGCGGGTTCGTTCTACAATGAGCAGTTCTTC
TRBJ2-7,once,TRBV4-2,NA,CASSQEVGRHEQYF,TGTGCCAGCAGCCAAGAGGTGGGGCGCCACGAGCAGTACTTC
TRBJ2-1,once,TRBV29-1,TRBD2,CSVDGRGGRLGDEQFF,TGCAGCGTTGACGGTCGCGGCGGGAGGCTGGGGGATGAGCAGTTCTTC
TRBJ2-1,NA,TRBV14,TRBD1,CASSQEQPLAGGNEQFF,TGTGCCAGCAGCCAAGAACAACCACTCGCAGGGGGCAATGAGCAGTTCTTC
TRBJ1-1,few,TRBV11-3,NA,CASSLAGRGSEAFF,TGTGCCAGCAGCTTAGCGGGCAGAGGATCCGAAGCTTTCTTT
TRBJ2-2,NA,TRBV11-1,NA,CASSLEIQYTGELFF,TGTGCCAGCAGCTTAGAGATACAGTACACCGGGGAGCTGTTTTTT
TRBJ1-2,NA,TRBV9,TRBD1,CASSPSTGDYGYTF,TGTGCCAGCAGCCCATCGACAGGGGACTATGGCTACACCTTC
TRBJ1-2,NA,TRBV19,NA,CASSILRQGGSGGYTF,TGTGCCAGTAGTATCTTGCGGCAGGGCGGTAGTGGCGGCTACACCTTC
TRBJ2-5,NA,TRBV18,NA,CASSPPDFQETQYF,TGTGCCAGCTCACCGCCGGACTTCCAAGAGACCCAGTACTTC
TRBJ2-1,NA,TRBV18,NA,CASSPSRSPPDEQFF,TGTGCCAGCTCACCGAGTAGATCACCTCCCGATGAGCAGTTCTTC
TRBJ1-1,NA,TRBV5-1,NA,CASSPLSVQAEAFF,TGCGCCAGCAGCCCCCTCAGCGTCCAAGCTGAAGCTTTCTTT
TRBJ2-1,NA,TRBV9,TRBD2,CASSVVGTRVHEQFF,TGTGCCAGCAGCGTAGTTGGGACTAGAGTCCATGAGCAGTTCTTC
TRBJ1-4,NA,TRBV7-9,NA,CASSLEALRTNEKLFF,TGTGCCAGCAGCTTAGAGGCCCTCCGGACTAATGAAAAACTGTTTTTT
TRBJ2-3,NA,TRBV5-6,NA,CASSPRPDGQGDTQYF,TGTGCCAGCAGCCCTAGGCCGGACGGCCAAGGAGATACGCAGTATTTT
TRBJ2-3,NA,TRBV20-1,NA,CSARVGDTQYF,TGCAGTGCTAGAGTTGGAGATACGCAGTATTTT
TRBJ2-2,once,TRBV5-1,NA,CASRVEGTNTGELFF,TGCGCCAGCAGGGTGGAGGGGACTAACACCGGGGAGCTGTTTTTT
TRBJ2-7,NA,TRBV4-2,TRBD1,CASSQGPGQGLLSSYEQYF,TGTGCCAGCAGCCAAGGGCCGGGACAGGGGCTTTTGAGCTCCTACGAGCAGTACTTC
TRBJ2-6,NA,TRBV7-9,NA,CASSFQQGSGANVLTF,TGTGCCAGCAGCTTCCAACAGGGCTCTGGGGCCAACGTCCTGACTTTC
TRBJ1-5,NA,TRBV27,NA,CASSLRAGGAGLPQHF,TGTGCCAGCAGTTTAAGGGCCGGTGGGGCGGGGTTGCCCCAGCATTTT